A selection of T cell receptor beta chains follows, all from one sample in a study of blood T cell repertoires in COVID-19. Assay: immunoSEQ multiplex PCR; the TCRdb copy retains only in-frame clones and omits some. Of roughly 150,000 clones listed, 83% are singletons. The sequenced sample consisted of peripheral blood. Receptors were obtained from an elderly woman with acute or convalescent COVID-19. Each CDR3 is given with its conserved first and last residue.

TRBV30	CAWTGQRQDTQYF
TRBV5-8	CASSLVLGAQDTQYF
TRBV2	CASSVLLSGQGNQPQHF
TRBV28	CASSRTDWNTGELFF
TRBV30	CAWSVGPGGVYEQYF
TRBV25-1	CASSELGGTVENEQFF
TRBV5-1	CASVPWGETNTGELFF
TRBV6-2/TRBV6-3	CASSPRGTGELFF
TRBV5-1	CASSVGLAEYQETQYF
TRBV19	CASSIGGDTRYEQYF
TRBV28	CASSSGQYQETQYF
TRBV19	CASSDSITEAFF
TRBV25-1	CASRPAGLNTGELFF
TRBV2	CASSEATGINYGYTF
TRBV19	CASTRPGQGWGTEAFF
TRBV21-1	CASSKSKSQDRSSSYNEQFF
TRBV7-2	CASSQDGTLKRKTQYF
TRBV21-1	CASSGLNGQGTNEKLFF
TRBV2	CASSGRVGNEQFF
TRBV7-8	CASSLGGDRGNTIYF
TRBV5-1	CASSLLGSMNTGELFF
TRBV11-2	CASSSLNPLGEQFF
TRBV7-2	CASSLSGRPGEKLFF
TRBV2	CASESTGPYNEQFF
TRBV5-1	CASSFNTGGEQYF
TRBV6-5	CASSYSSYQPQHF
TRBV5-4	CASSLGAGNSPLHF
TRBV5-4	CASSLGQPVYGYTF
TRBV7-2	CASTRTGSSYNEQFF
TRBV27	CASRPYGTGANTDTQYF
TRBV3-1/TRBV3-2	CASSQDRAGGPHTGELFF
TRBV7-2	CASSTQVLGVTEAFF
TRBV7-6	CASSLGPVQETQYF
TRBV18	CASSPNRDTEAFF
TRBV27	CASSKQGAGEQYF
TRBV19	CASSILRADTQYF
TRBV28	CASSWGGGSYNSPLHF
TRBV5-8	CATKQGGESDTQYF
TRBV11-3	CASSLGTASYNEQFF
TRBV2	CASRRDTPGNTIYF
TRBV12-3/TRBV12-4	CASSYDRREQFF
TRBV20-1	CSASEASGVETQYF
TRBV19	CASRAGTGDVKTEAFF
TRBV5-1	CASSFATGQVAEAFF
TRBV18	CASSPLGQPDYGYTF
TRBV7-2	CASSLEETSGIFF